This passage covers 15 T cell receptor beta chains from one sample sequenced in a study of shared clonotypes between healthy human individuals. The naive CD8 fraction comprised CD45RO-negative cells positively selected for CCR7 and excluded terminally differentiated effector memory CD45RA+ cells. Sequenced by immunoSEQ multiplex PCR; TCRdb stores in-frame clones only, minus some. The table has around 2.1 million clones, about 93% seen once. Sequenced input: naive CD8+ T cells from PBMCs. These TCRs come from a man between 18 and 29 years old in good health. Some clones in this sample may be carry-over from other donors' samples.

The genes are TRBV28 and TRBJ2-5, with TRBD2 matching over 15 bases. J was trimmed by 3 bases and V by 7 bases; bases with no gene match: 21. CDR1 is MDHEN, CDR2 SYDVKM, per germline. CDR3 length equals 21 residues. The CDR3, as DNA: TGTGCCAGCAACCCCACCTCCGGGACTAGCGGGAGGCCCACTTGGGAAGAGACCCAGTACTTC. It specifies CASNPTSGTSGRPTWEETQYF.

This chain connects TRBV7-6 to TRBJ1-1, with a possible D match to TRBD1 (5 bases). Trimming took off 7 bases at V and 1 base at J, with 10 bases between the two ends. Germline V gives CDR1 SGHVS, CDR2 FNYEAQ. CDR3 length equals 13 residues. CDR3 sequence: CASTPTGNTEAFF. CDR3 coding DNA: TGTGCCAGCACCCCCACAGGGAACACTGAAGCTTTCTTT.

This clone was detected only once. This chain joins TRBV11-1 and TRBJ1-1; maybe TRBD1 (6 bases). The CDR3 runs 16 residues. Trimming left V 5 bases short and J 3 bases short, with 19 bases between. The germline gives CDR1 SGHAT, CDR2 FQDESV (reference sequence). The CDR3: CASSEDYRDMDTEAFF. In nucleotides, the CDR3 is TGTGCCAGCAGCGAAGATTACAGGGACATGGACACTGAAGCTTTCTTT.

In its sample, this clone was seen a few times. Other DNA sequences in the same sample also yield this CDR3. The chain uses TRBV5-6 and TRBJ2-7; D gene uncertain. Germline assignment: CDR1 SGHDT and CDR2 YYEEEE. This CDR3 contains 13 residues. The V and J ends lost 0 bases and 0 bases respectively, with 4 bases between them. CDR3 loop: CASSLGSSYEQYF. CDR3 coding DNA: TGTGCCAGCAGCTTGGGGAGCTCCTACGAGCAGTACTTC.

The rearrangement uses TRBV4-3 and TRBJ2-7; D gene ambiguous. The CDR3 is 15 amino acids. In germline, CDR1 is LGHNA, CDR2 YSLEER. V lost 0 bases, J lost 3 bases, and 12 bases lay in between. Here the CDR3 DNA reads TGCGCCAGCAGCCAAGATCCATCCCCCGACTACGAGCAGTACTTC. Residues: CASSQDPSPDYEQYF.

As regards this clone: Other DNA sequences in the same sample also yield this CDR3. The chain is built from TRBV19 and TRBJ1-1; 7 bases agree with TRBD1. Germline trimming cut 1 base from V and 1 base from J; bases unmatched to any gene: 0. This CDR3 contains 14 residues. CDR1 and CDR2 (germline): LNHDA, SQIVND (reference sequence). The CDR3 DNA sequence: TGTGCCAGTAGTATAGGGACAGGGAACACTGAAGCTTTCTTT. It codes for CASSIGTGNTEAFF. The entire variable domain, with the rest obtained from reference TRBV19 and TRBJ1-1, is as follows: DGGITQSPKYLFRKEGQNVTLSCEQNLNHDAMYWYRQDPGQGLRLIYYSQIVNDFQKGDIAEGYSVSREKKESFPLTVTSAQKNPTAFYLCASSIGTGNTEAFFGQGTRLTVV.

The genes are TRBV4-1 and TRBJ1-1; D unresolved. Deletions cut 7 bases from V and 0 bases from J, with 12 bases between. Germline V CDR1 and CDR2: MGHRA, YSYEKL. The CDR3 has 14 residues. CDR3 bases: TGCGCCAGCAAGGTTAATATCGTGAACACTGAAGCTTTCTTT. Its translation is CASKVNIVNTEAFF.

A word on this clone: Sequence at one end of the junction differs from germline and may be a read error. Within the sample, other DNA sequences also encode this same CDR3. This chain links TRBV7-9 with TRBJ2-1, with TRBD2 matching over 10 bases. The CDR3 runs to 14 residues. In germline, CDR1 is SEHNR, CDR2 FQNEAQ (reference sequence). CDR3 region: CASSLASGSNEQFF. The CDR3 DNA reads as TGTGCCAGTAGCTTGGCTAGCGGGAGCAATGAGCAGTTCTTC.

This rearrangement joins TRBV19 to TRBJ1-5; the D is unclear. The CDR3 totals 16 residues. The V gene's germline CDR1 is LNHDA and CDR2 SQIVND (reference sequence). The V gene lost 3 bases and the J gene lost 1 base, with 13 bases spanning the gap. The CDR3 nucleotides are TGTGCCAGTAGTATTCCGGTCGCAGTAAGCAATCAGCCCCAGCATTTT. The encoded protein is CASSIPVAVSNQPQHF.

The gene calls are TRBV28 and TRBJ2-5; D gene uncertain. Trimming removed 5 bases from V and 0 bases from J, with 10 bases in between. CDR3 length: 14 residues. Germline lookup yields CDR1 MDHEN and CDR2 SYDVKM. The CDR3 DNA sequence: TGTGCCAGCAGTAGTACCCCCCACCAAGAGACCCAGTACTTC. This translates into CASSSTPHQETQYF.

The gene calls are TRBV7-8 and TRBJ2-7; TRBD1 is a possible D gene (6 bases). This CDR3 has 15 amino acids. Germline assignment: CDR1 SGHVS and CDR2 FQNEAQ. V lost 0 bases and J lost 2, with 11 bases in between. CDR3 loop: CASSLAGQGTYEQYF. CDR3 bases: TGTGCCAGCAGCTTAGCGGGGCAGGGGACCTACGAGCAGTACTTC.

The chain uses TRBV6-5 and TRBJ2-7; D is ambiguous. The CDR3 totals 15 residues. CDR1 and CDR2 (germline): MNHEY, SVGAGI. Trimming removed 7 bases at V and 2 bases at J, with 18 bases between. CDR3 DNA sequence: TGTGCCAGCATATCACAGCTGGGGTTCCCCTACGAGCAGTACTTC. It codes for CASISQLGFPYEQYF.

This chain uses TRBV7-2 with TRBJ2-5; 9 bases match TRBD2. CDR1 is SGHTA, CDR2 FQGNSA, per germline. The junction had 4 bases not matched to a gene; V was cut back by 1 base and J by 1 base. This CDR3 contains 16 residues. The CDR3 loop reads CASSLVSSGTQETQYF. The CDR3 bases are TGTGCCAGCAGCTTAGTATCTAGCGGGACCCAAGAGACCCAGTACTTC.

This chain joins TRBV7-8 and TRBJ2-7, with D tentatively TRBD1 (5 bases). Trimming cost V 1 base and J 5 bases, with 12 bases left between them. Germline loops: CDR1 SGHVS, CDR2 FQNEAQ. This CDR3 contains 14 residues. Here the CDR3 DNA reads TGTGCCAGCAGCTTAGAACCAGGGTCCCACGAGCAGTACTTC. Protein product: CASSLEPGSHEQYF.

The CDR3: CAIHLLGIEAFF. CDR3 coding DNA: TGTGCCATCCACCTCTTGGGCATTGAAGCTTTCTTT. The rearrangement uses TRBV7-9 and TRBJ1-1; D gene ambiguous. The CDR3 sequence is 12 residues long. CDR1 is SEHNR, CDR2 FQNEAQ, per germline (reference sequence). Trimming stripped 10 bases from V and 7 bases from J, with 16 bases between.